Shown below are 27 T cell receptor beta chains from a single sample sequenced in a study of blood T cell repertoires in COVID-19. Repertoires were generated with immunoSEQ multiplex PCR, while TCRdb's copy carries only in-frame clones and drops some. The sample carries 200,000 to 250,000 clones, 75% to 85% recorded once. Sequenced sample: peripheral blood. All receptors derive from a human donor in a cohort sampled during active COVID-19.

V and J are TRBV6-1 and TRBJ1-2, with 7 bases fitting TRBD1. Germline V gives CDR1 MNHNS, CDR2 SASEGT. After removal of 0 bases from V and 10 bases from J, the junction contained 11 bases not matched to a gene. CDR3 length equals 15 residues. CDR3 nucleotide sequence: TGTGCCAGCAGTGAAGCGCTTACAGGGGCACCGGACTACACCTTC. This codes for CASSEALTGAPDYTF.

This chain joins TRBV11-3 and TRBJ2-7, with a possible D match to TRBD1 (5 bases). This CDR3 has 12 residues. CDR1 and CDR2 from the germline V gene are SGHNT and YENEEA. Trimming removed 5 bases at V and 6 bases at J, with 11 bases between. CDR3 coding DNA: TGTGCCAGCAGCCAGGGATTTGGCGAGCAGTACTTC. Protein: CASSQGFGEQYF. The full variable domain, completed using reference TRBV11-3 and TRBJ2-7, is EAGVVQSPRYKIIEKKQPVAFWCNPISGHNTLYWYLQNLGQGPELLIRYENEEAVDDSQLPKDRFSAERLKGVDSTLKIQPAELGDSAVYLCASSQGFGEQYFGPGTRLTVT.

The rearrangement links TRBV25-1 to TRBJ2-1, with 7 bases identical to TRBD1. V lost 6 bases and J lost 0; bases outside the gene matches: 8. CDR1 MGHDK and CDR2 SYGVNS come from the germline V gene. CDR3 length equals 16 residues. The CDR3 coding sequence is TGTGCCAGCAGACCCCTCTCAGGGGGCTCCTACAATGAGCAGTTCTTC. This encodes CASRPLSGGSYNEQFF. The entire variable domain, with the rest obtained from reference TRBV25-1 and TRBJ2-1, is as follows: EADIYQTPRYLVIGTGKKITLECSQTMGHDKMYWYQQDPGMELHLIHYSYGVNSTEKGDLSSESTVSRIRTEHFPLTLESARPSHTSQYLCASRPLSGGSYNEQFFGPGTRLTVL.

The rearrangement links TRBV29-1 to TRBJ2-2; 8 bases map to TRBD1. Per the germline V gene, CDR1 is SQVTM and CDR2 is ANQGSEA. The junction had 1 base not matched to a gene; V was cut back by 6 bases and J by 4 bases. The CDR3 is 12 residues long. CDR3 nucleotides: TGCAGCGTAACAGGGGGCACCGGGGAGCTGTTTTTT. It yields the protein CSVTGGTGELFF.

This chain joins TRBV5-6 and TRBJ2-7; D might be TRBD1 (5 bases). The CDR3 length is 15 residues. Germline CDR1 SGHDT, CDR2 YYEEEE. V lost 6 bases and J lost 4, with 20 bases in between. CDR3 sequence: CASTLQGRATYEQYF. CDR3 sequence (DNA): TGTGCCAGCACCCTCCAGGGCAGGGCTACTTACGAGCAGTACTTC. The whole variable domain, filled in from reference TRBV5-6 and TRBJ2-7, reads DAGVTQSPTHLIKTRGQQVTLRCSPKSGHDTVSWYQQALGQGPQFIFQYYEEEERQRGNFPDRFSGHQFPNYSSELNVNALLLGDSALYLCASTLQGRATYEQYFGPGTRLTVT.

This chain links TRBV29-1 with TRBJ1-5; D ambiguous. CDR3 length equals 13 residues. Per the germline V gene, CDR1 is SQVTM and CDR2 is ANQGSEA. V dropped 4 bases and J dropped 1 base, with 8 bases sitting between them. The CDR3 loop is CSVGSGSNQPQHF. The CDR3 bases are TGCAGCGTTGGGTCCGGGAGCAATCAGCCCCAGCATTTT.

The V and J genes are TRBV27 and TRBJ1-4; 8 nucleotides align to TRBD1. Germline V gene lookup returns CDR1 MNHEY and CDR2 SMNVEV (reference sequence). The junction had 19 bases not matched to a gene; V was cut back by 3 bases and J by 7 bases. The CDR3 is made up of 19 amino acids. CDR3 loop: CASSFQPRGLEPRGEKLFF. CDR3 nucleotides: TGTGCCAGCAGTTTCCAACCCAGGGGGCTGGAACCCAGGGGTGAAAAACTGTTTTTT.

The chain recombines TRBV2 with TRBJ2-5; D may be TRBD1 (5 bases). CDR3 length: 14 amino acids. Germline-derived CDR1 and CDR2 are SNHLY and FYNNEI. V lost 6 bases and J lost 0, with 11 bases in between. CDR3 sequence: CASRSDTNQETQYF. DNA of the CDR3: TGTGCCAGCAGATCGGACACCAACCAAGAGACCCAGTACTTC.

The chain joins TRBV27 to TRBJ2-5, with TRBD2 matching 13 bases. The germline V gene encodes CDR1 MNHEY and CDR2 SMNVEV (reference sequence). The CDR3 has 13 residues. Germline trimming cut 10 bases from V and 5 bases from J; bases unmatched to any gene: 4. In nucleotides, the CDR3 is TGTGCCACCTCGGGACTAGCGGGGGAGACCCAGTACTTC. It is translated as CATSGLAGETQYF.

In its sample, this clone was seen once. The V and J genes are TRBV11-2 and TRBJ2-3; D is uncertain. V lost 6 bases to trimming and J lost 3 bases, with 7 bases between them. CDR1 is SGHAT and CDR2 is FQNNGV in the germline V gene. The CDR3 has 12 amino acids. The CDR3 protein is CASRQVTDTQYF. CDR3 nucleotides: TGTGCCAGCAGGCAGGTGACAGATACGCAGTATTTT.

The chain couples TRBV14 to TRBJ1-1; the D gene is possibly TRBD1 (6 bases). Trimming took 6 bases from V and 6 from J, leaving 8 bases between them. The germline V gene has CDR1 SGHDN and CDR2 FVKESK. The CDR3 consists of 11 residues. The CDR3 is CASRQGPEAFF. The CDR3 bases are TGTGCCAGCAGACAGGGCCCTGAAGCTTTCTTT.

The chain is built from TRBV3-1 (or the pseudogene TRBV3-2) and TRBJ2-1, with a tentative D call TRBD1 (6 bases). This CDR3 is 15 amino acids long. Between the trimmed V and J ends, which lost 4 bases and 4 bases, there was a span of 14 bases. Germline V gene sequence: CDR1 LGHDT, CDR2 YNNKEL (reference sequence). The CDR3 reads CASSPTSGQYNEQFF. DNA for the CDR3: TGTGCCAGCAGCCCCACTTCCGGACAGTACAATGAGCAGTTCTTC.

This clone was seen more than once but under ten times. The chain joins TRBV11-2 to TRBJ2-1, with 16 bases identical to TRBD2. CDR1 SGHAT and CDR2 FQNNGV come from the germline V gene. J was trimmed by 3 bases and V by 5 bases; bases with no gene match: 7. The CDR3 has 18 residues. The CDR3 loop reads CASSAGTSGRANYNEQFF. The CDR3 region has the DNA TGTGCCAGCAGCGCCGGGACTAGCGGGAGGGCCAACTACAATGAGCAGTTCTTC. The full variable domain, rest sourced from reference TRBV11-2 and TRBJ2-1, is EAGVAQSPRYKIIEKRQSVAFWCNPISGHATLYWYQQILGQGPKLLIQFQNNGVVDDSQLPKDRFSAERLKGVDSTLKIQPAKLEDSAVYLCASSAGTSGRANYNEQFFGPGTRLTVL.

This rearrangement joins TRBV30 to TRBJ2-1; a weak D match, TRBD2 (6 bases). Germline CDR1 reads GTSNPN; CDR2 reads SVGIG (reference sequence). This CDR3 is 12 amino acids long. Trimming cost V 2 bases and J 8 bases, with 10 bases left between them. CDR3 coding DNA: TGTGCCTGGAGTTCGGGACTCCATGAGCAGTTCTTC. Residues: CAWSSGLHEQFF. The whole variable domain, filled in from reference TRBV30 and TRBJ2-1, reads SQTIHQWPATLVQPVGSPLSLECTVEGTSNPNLYWYRQAAGRGLQLLFYSVGIGQISSEVPQNLSASRPQDRQFILSSKKLLLSDSGFYLCAWSSGLHEQFFGPGTRLTVL.

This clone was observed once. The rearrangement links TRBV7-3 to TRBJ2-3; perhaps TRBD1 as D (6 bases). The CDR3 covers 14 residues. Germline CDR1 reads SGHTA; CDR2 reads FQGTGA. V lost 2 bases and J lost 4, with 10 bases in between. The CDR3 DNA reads TGTGCCAGCAGCTTAGTCACAGGGTCAGATACGCAGTATTTT. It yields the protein CASSLVTGSDTQYF.

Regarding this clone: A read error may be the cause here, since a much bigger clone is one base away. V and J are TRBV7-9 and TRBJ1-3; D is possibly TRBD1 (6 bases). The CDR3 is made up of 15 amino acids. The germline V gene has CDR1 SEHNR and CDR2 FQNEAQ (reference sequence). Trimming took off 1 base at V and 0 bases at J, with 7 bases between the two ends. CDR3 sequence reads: CASSLGGGSGNTIYF. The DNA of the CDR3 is TGTGCCAGCAGCTTAGGAGGGGGCTCTGGAAACACCATATATTTT.

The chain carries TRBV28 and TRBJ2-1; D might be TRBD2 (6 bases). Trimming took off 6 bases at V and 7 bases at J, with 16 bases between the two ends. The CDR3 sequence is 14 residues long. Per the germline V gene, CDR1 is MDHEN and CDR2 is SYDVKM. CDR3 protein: CASSRPGSINEQFF. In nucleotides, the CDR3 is TGTGCCAGCAGCCGTCCCGGGAGTATAAATGAGCAGTTCTTC.

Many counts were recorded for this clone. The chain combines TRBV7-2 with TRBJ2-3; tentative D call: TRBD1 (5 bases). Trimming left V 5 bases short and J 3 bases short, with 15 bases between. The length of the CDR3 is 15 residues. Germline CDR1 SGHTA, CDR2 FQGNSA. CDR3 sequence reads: CASSPDSLGTDTQYF. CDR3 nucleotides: TGTGCCAGCAGCCCTGACAGTTTAGGGACAGATACGCAGTATTTT.

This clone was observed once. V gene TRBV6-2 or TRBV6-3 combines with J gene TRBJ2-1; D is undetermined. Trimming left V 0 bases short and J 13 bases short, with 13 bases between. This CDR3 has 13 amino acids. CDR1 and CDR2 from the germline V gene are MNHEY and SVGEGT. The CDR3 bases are TGTGCCAGCAGTTACTCGATGGGTTCGGGTCAGTTCTTC. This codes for CASSYSMGSGQFF.

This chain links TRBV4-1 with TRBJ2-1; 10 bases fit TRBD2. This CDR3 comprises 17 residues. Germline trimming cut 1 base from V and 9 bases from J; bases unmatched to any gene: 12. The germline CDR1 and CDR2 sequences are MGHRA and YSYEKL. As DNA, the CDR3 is TGCGCCAGCAGCCAAGGTCTATCGAGCGGGAGGGCCCCTGAGCAGTTCTTC. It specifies CASSQGLSSGRAPEQFF.

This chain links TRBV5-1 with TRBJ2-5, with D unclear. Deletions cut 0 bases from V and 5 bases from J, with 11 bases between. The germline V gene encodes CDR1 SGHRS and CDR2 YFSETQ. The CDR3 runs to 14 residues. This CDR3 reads CASSLDYSLETQYF. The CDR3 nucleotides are TGCGCCAGCAGCTTGGATTACAGTTTGGAGACCCAGTACTTC.

The CDR3 DNA reads TGTGCCAGCAGTGACTCTCTTCACGGGACCGGGGAGCTGTTTTTT. Protein sequence: CASSDSLHGTGELFF. The rearrangement links TRBV6-4 to TRBJ2-2; D is unclear. Germline assignment: CDR1 MRHNA and CDR2 SNTAGT. Trimming took off 0 bases at V and 5 bases at J, with 10 bases between the two ends. CDR3 size: 15 residues.

CDR3 sequence: CASSQPGTETQYF. DNA of the CDR3: TGTGCCAGCAGCCAACCCGGTACCGAGACCCAGTACTTC. The chain couples TRBV4-2 to TRBJ2-5; D is undetermined. This CDR3 contains 13 residues. Trimming stripped 2 bases from V and 5 bases from J, with 9 bases between. Per the germline V gene, CDR1 is LGHNA and CDR2 is YNFKEQ.

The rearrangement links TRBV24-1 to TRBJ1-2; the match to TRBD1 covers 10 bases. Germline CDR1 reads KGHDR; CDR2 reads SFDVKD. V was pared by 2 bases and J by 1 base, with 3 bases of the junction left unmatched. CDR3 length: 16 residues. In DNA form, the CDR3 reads TGTGCCACCAGTGATTCGGGACAGGGGAATAACTATGGCTACACCTTC. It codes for CATSDSGQGNNYGYTF.

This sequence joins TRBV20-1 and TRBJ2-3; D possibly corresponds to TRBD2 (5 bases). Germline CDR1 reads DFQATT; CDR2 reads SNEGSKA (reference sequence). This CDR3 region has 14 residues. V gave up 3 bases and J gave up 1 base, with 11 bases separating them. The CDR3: CSASTRAGTDTQYF. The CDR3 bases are TGCAGTGCTAGTACGCGGGCAGGCACAGATACGCAGTATTTT.

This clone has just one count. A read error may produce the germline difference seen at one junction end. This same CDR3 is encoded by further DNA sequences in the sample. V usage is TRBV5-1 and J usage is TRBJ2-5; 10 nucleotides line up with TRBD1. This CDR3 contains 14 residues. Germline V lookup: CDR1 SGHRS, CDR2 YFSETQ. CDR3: CASSLGQGRETQYF. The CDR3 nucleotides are TGCGCCAGCAGTTTGGGACAGGGGAGGGAGACCCAGTACTTC.

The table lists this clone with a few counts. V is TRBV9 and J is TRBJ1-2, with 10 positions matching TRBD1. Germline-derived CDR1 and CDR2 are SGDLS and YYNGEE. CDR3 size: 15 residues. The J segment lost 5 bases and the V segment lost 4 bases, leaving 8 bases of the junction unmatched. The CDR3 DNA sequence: TGTGCCAGCAGCCCAGGACAGGGGGTAGGGTATGGCTACACCTTC. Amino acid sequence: CASSPGQGVGYGYTF. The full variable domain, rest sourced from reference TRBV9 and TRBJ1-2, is DSGVTQTPKHLITATGQRVTLRCSPRSGDLSVYWYQQSLDQGLQFLIQYYNGEERAKGNILERFSAQQFPDLHSELNLSSLELGDSALYFCASSPGQGVGYGYTFGSGTRLTVV.